Below, 16 T cell receptor beta chains from the same sample are listed, as sequenced in a study of radiotherapy plus CTLA-4 blockade in lung cancer. Generated by immunoSEQ multiplex PCR, the TCRdb table keeps only in-frame clones and is missing some. Among about 95,000 clones listed, around 82% were seen once. Sequencing was performed on peripheral blood, taken from a patient treated with radiotherapy plus ipilimumab. These receptors were taken from a human donor with non-small cell lung cancer who had stable disease on radiotherapy plus ipilimumab.

CDR3 nucleotide sequence: TGTGCCAGCAGCTCACTAGCGCACGACGAGCAGTACTTC. This gives the protein CASSSLAHDEQYF. The chain employs TRBV28 and TRBJ2-7; 7 bases align to TRBD2. This CDR3 spans 13 amino acids. J gave up 5 bases and V 6 bases, and 7 bases lay outside the gene matches. CDR1 is MDHEN, CDR2 SYDVKM, per germline.

The chain recombines TRBV6-5 with TRBJ1-1; TRBD1 is a possible D gene (5 bases). The germline V gene encodes CDR1 MNHEY and CDR2 SVGAGI. The CDR3 runs 12 residues. The V end was cut by 4 bases, the J end by 8 bases, with 11 bases between. The CDR3 reads CASSSLTAEAFF. The DNA of the CDR3 is TGTGCCAGCAGTTCACTGACAGCCGAAGCTTTCTTT.

The chain is built from TRBV9 and TRBJ2-3; 10 bases map to TRBD2. The CDR3 consists of 14 residues. The J segment lost 4 bases and the V segment lost 2 bases, leaving 1 base of the junction unmatched. Germline loops: CDR1 SGDLS, CDR2 YYNGEE. DNA of the CDR3: TGTGCCAGCAGCGTTAGCGGGGGGTCAGATACGCAGTATTTT. It yields the protein CASSVSGGSDTQYF.

V gene TRBV11-3 combines with J gene TRBJ2-2; either TRBD1 or TRBD2 may fit D (6 bases each). Trimming took 1 base from V and 6 from J, leaving 12 bases between them. Germline lookup yields CDR1 SGHNT and CDR2 YENEEA. The CDR3 length is 15 residues. CDR3 sequence (DNA): TGTGCCAGCAGCTTAGGAGGGGGGCCGGCCGGGGAGCTGTTTTTT. Residues: CASSLGGGPAGELFF.

The chain uses TRBV19 and TRBJ2-5, with D possibly matching TRBD2 (6 bases). V shed 3 bases and J shed 5 bases, with 7 bases lying between them. Per the germline V gene, CDR1 is LNHDA and CDR2 is SQIVND (reference sequence). The CDR3 is 12 amino acids. In DNA, the CDR3 is TGTGCCAGTAGTATGGGGAGGGAGACCCAGTACTTC. It specifies CASSMGRETQYF.

The chain combines TRBV28 with TRBJ1-6; tentatively, D is TRBD1 (5 bases). This CDR3 comprises 15 residues. V gave up 6 bases and J gave up 10 bases, with 19 bases separating them. Germline CDR1 is MDHEN and CDR2 is SYDVKM. The CDR3 DNA follows: TGTGCCAGCAGCCTCATGGGACTCGGTTTATCACCCCTCCACTTT. Protein: CASSLMGLGLSPLHF.

The V gene is TRBV18, the J gene TRBJ2-5, with D perhaps TRBD2 (7 bases). The J call may be faulty, since TRBJ2-7 better matches the DNA end. This CDR3 region has 13 residues. Germline CDR1 and CDR2: KGHSH and LQKENI. Here the CDR3 DNA reads TGTGCCAGCTCACGGGGGGGGACATACGAGCAGTACTTC. Amino acids: CASSRGGTYEQYF.

The CDR3 DNA is TGTGCCAGCAGTGTGGCTAGCGGCTATGAGCAGTTCTTC. Encoded protein: CASSVASGYEQFF. The chain carries TRBV2 and TRBJ2-1, with TRBD2 identical over 7 bases. Trimming at V came to 4 bases and at J to 8 bases, leaving 5 bases not matched to a gene. Germline V gene lookup returns CDR1 SNHLY and CDR2 FYNNEI. This CDR3 comprises 13 residues. Looking up the rest from reference TRBV2 and TRBJ2-1 gives the full variable domain: EPEVTQTPSHQVTQMGQEVILRCVPISNHLYFYWYRQILGQKVEFLVSFYNNEISEKSEIFDDQFSVERPDGSNFTLKIRSTKLEDSAMYFCASSVASGYEQFFGPGTRLTVL.

V and J are TRBV6-5 and TRBJ1-5; no definite D call. The CDR3 runs to 14 residues. V lost 6 bases and J 7 bases, leaving 16 bases between the germline ends. Germline V gives CDR1 MNHEY, CDR2 SVGAGI. CDR3 protein: CASSRGVIRQPQHF. The CDR3 nucleotides are TGTGCCAGCAGCCGTGGGGTGATAAGGCAGCCCCAGCATTTT.

This clone was seen a few times. This rearrangement joins TRBV28 to TRBJ1-2; D possibly corresponds to TRBD1 (5 bases). The germline V and J ends were trimmed by 5 bases and 4 bases, with 20 bases remaining between them. The CDR3 sequence is 16 residues long. Germline lookup yields CDR1 MDHEN and CDR2 SYDVKM. The CDR3 region is CASSTPPDTPSYGYTF. The CDR3 bases are TGTGCCAGCAGTACGCCCCCGGACACTCCTTCCTATGGCTACACCTTC.

This chain uses TRBV30 with TRBJ1-2; D is unresolved. This CDR3 comprises 13 residues. Trimming shortened V by 7 bases and J by 8 bases, and 20 bases separated the two germline ends. In germline, CDR1 is GTSNPN, CDR2 SVGIG (reference sequence). The CDR3 sequence is CAFPGPVGLGYTF. The CDR3 DNA reads as TGTGCCTTTCCAGGCCCCGTGGGTTTAGGCTACACCTTC.

The chain employs TRBV6-1 and TRBJ1-2; 9 bases are a match to TRBD1. This CDR3 comprises 15 residues. V lost 6 bases, J lost 1 base, and 6 bases stayed unmatched. Per germline, CDR1 MNHNS and CDR2 SASEGT. The CDR3 bases are TGTGCCAGCAGCCCAGGGACAGGGCTTAACTATGGCTACACCTTC. Its protein is CASSPGTGLNYGYTF.

The gene calls are TRBV5-1 and TRBJ2-5; either TRBD1 or TRBD2 may fit D (6 bases each). Germline V CDR1 and CDR2: SGHRS, YFSETQ. V was cut by 4 bases and J by 5 bases, with 15 bases left in between. This CDR3 has 14 residues. CDR3 amino acids: CASSATGAGETQYF. DNA for the CDR3: TGCGCCAGCAGCGCCACGGGGGCGGGGGAGACCCAGTACTTC.

The chain is built from TRBV6-1 and TRBJ1-1; 8 nucleotides agree with TRBD1. Germline CDR1 is MNHNS and CDR2 is SASEGT. This CDR3 is built from 14 residues. J lost 0 bases, V lost 4 bases, and 1 base had no gene match. The CDR3, as DNA: TGTGCCAGCAGTGGGACAGGGTTGAACACTGAAGCTTTCTTT. It encodes CASSGTGLNTEAFF.

This chain joins TRBV25-1 and TRBJ2-1; TRBD2 matches 8 bases. Germline values: CDR1 MGHDK, CDR2 SYGVNS. The CDR3 totals 16 residues. V gave up 6 bases and J gave up 5 bases; unmatched junction bases: 12. CDR3 in amino acids: CASSAMTGLENNEQFF. CDR3 nucleotides: TGTGCCAGCAGCGCCATGACGGGACTAGAGAACAATGAGCAGTTCTTC.

This sequence joins TRBV7-2 and TRBJ1-2; D call uncertain. Germline V gene lookup returns CDR1 SGHTA and CDR2 FQGNSA. CDR3 length equals 12 residues. V shed 1 base and J shed 7 bases, with 7 bases lying between them. CDR3 sequence: CASSLGTLGYTF. The CDR3 DNA reads as TGTGCCAGCAGCTTAGGGACCCTTGGCTACACCTTC.